This entry lists 22 T cell receptor beta chains sequenced from one sample in a study of STAT3 mutations in large granular lymphocyte leukemia. Study-level findings and limits: Every T-LGLL patient had at least one immunodominant TCRbeta clonotype.

These receptors lack a known antigen. Profiled with immunoSEQ multiplex PCR; TCRdb holds only in-frame clones, not every one. The profile shows some 9,800 clones, about 85% of them singletons. The specimen sequenced was peripheral blood mononuclear cells. The receptors originated from a man in his sixties with T-cell large granular lymphocyte leukemia. Some clones in this sample may be carry-over from other donors' samples.

This sequence joins TRBV9 and TRBJ2-5; the D gene is possibly TRBD2 (6 bases). The V and J ends lost 0 bases and 0 bases respectively, with 6 bases between them. Germline V CDR1 and CDR2: SGDLS, YYNGEE. This CDR3 comprises 14 residues. DNA for the CDR3: TGTGCCAGCAGCGTAGGGGGGGACCAAGAGACCCAGTACTTC. Translation: CASSVGGDQETQYF.

The rearrangement joins TRBV7-3 to TRBJ2-5, with D possibly matching TRBD2 (5 bases). The CDR3 runs 14 residues. Germline-derived CDR1 and CDR2 are SGHTA and FQGTGA. Trimming left V 2 bases short and J 2 bases short, with 9 bases between. The CDR3 loop is CASSLSREQETQYF. In DNA, the CDR3 is TGTGCCAGCAGCTTATCGAGGGAACAAGAGACCCAGTACTTC.

The gene calls are TRBV5-6 and TRBJ2-7; D is ambiguous. V lost 1 base, J lost 0 bases, and 5 bases lay in between. The CDR3 spans 13 residues. Per germline, CDR1 SGHDT and CDR2 YYEEEE. CDR3 DNA sequence: TGTGCCAGCAGCTTGCGGAACTCCTACGAGCAGTACTTC. It yields the protein CASSLRNSYEQYF. The full variable domain, its missing parts supplied by reference TRBV5-6 and TRBJ2-7, is DAGVTQSPTHLIKTRGQQVTLRCSPKSGHDTVSWYQQALGQGPQFIFQYYEEEERQRGNFPDRFSGHQFPNYSSELNVNALLLGDSALYLCASSLRNSYEQYFGPGTRLTVT.

The chain combines TRBV25-1 with TRBJ2-7; D remains unclear. The V end was cut by 5 bases, the J end by 3 bases, with 14 bases between. The germline V gene has CDR1 MGHDK and CDR2 SYGVNS. The CDR3 is 14 amino acids. The CDR3 DNA reads as TGTGCCAGCAGTCCGCCGGGTCGGAACTACGAGCAGTACTTC. Residues: CASSPPGRNYEQYF.

This clone showed up just a few times. CDR3 sequence (DNA): TGTGCCAGCAGTTGGGACAGGGACAACTATGGCTACACCTTC. Its protein is CASSWDRDNYGYTF. The chain combines TRBV28 with TRBJ1-2, with TRBD1 matching over 9 bases. The V gene end was trimmed by 4 bases and the J gene end by 2 bases; junction bases not matched to a gene: 2. The CDR3 runs to 14 residues. The germline V gene has CDR1 MDHEN and CDR2 SYDVKM.

This clone was observed a single time. The chain recombines TRBV27 with TRBJ2-5, with 10 positions matching TRBD2. The germline V gene encodes CDR1 MNHEY and CDR2 SMNVEV (reference sequence). V gave up 4 bases and J gave up 5 bases; unmatched junction bases: 13. The CDR3 extends over 17 amino acids. CDR3 protein: CASSSTPVAGGWETQYF. Here the CDR3 DNA reads TGTGCCAGCAGTTCCACCCCTGTAGCGGGAGGATGGGAGACCCAGTACTTC.

This rearrangement joins TRBV7-3 to TRBJ2-4; 8 nucleotides line up with TRBD2. CDR3 length: 15 amino acids. Germline assignment: CDR1 SGHTA and CDR2 FQGTGA. V trimming: 5 bases; J trimming: 6 bases; junction bases outside the gene matches: 9. In DNA form, the CDR3 reads TGTGCCAGCAGCCTCGGGGGGGACGGAGCAAACATTCAGTACTTC. Its protein product is CASSLGGDGANIQYF.

J is TRBJ2-5 and V is TRBV7-9; 7 bases are shared with TRBD1. Germline assignment: CDR1 SEHNR and CDR2 FQNEAQ (reference sequence). This CDR3 region has 13 residues. J gave up 5 bases and V 4 bases, and 4 bases lay outside the gene matches. The CDR3 spells CASSWTGGETQYF. The CDR3, as DNA: TGTGCCAGCAGCTGGACAGGCGGGGAGACCCAGTACTTC.

The rearrangement uses TRBV5-1 and TRBJ1-1, with 9 bases fitting TRBD1. V was pared by 4 bases and J by 6 bases, with 7 bases of the junction left unmatched. This CDR3 contains 14 residues. CDR1 and CDR2 (germline): SGHRS, YFSETQ. For the CDR3, the DNA is TGCGCCAGCAGCAAAACACAGGGGGCTGCTGAAGCTTTCTTT. Residues: CASSKTQGAAEAFF. Together with reference TRBV5-1 and TRBJ1-1, the CDR3 gives the full variable domain: KAGVTQTPRYLIKTRGQQVTLSCSPISGHRSVSWYQQTPGQGLQFLFEYFSETQRNKGNFPGRFSGRQFSNSRSEMNVSTLELGDSALYLCASSKTQGAAEAFFGQGTRLTVV.

The genes are TRBV6-1 and TRBJ2-3; 7 bases map to TRBD2. The ends lost 0 bases at V and 1 base at J; junction bases unmatched: 1. The CDR3 length is 15 residues. Germline lookup yields CDR1 MNHNS and CDR2 SASEGT. As DNA, the CDR3 is TGTGCCAGCAGTGAAGCCCTAGCGGGCACAGATACGCAGTATTTT. It specifies CASSEALAGTDTQYF.

This CDR3 reads CASSPYQGQGADTQYF. Here the CDR3 DNA reads TGTGCCAGCTCACCATACCAGGGACAGGGAGCAGATACGCAGTATTTT. This chain links TRBV18 with TRBJ2-3; 9 nucleotides line up with TRBD1. This CDR3 is 16 amino acids long. Germline-derived CDR1 and CDR2 are KGHSH and LQKENI. Unmatched junction bases numbered 7, after V lost 2 bases and J lost 4 bases.

The CDR3: CASSWSAIDRGETQYF. CDR3 nucleotide sequence: TGCGCCAGCAGCTGGTCCGCAATAGATCGGGGAGAGACCCAGTACTTC. V and J are TRBV5-1 and TRBJ2-5; D may be TRBD2 (5 bases). The CDR3 length is 16 residues. The ends were cut back, 3 bases at V and 4 bases at J, with 19 bases in the middle. Looked up from germline, CDR1 is SGHRS and CDR2 is YFSETQ.

The rearrangement joins TRBV4-1 to TRBJ1-2; maybe TRBD1 (6 bases). Trimming shortened V by 0 bases and J by 7 bases, and 15 bases separated the two germline ends. The CDR3 is 15 residues long. The germline CDR1 and CDR2 sequences are MGHRA and YSYEKL. The CDR3 spells CASSQDSAGEIGYTF. The CDR3 DNA reads as TGCGCCAGCAGCCAAGATTCAGCAGGGGAGATTGGCTACACCTTC.

The chain has TRBV7-2 and TRBJ2-7; TRBD1 is a possible D gene (6 bases). The V gene lost 6 bases and the J gene lost 1 base, with 13 bases spanning the gap. The CDR3 runs to 14 residues. In germline, CDR1 is SGHTA, CDR2 FQGNSA. The CDR3 DNA reads TGTGCCAGCAGTTCAAGACAGGTTTCCTACGAGCAGTACTTC. Translating it yields CASSSRQVSYEQYF. The complete variable domain, with remaining parts taken from reference TRBV7-2 and TRBJ2-7, reads GAGVSQSPSNKVTEKGKDVELRCDPISGHTALYWYRQSLGQGLEFLIYFQGNSAPDKSGLPSDRFSAERTGGSVSTLTIQRTQQEDSAVYLCASSSRQVSYEQYFGPGTRLTVT.

This clone is a singleton in its sample. This chain connects TRBV4-1 to TRBJ2-1; 12 positions agree with TRBD2. From germline, CDR1 is MGHRA and CDR2 YSYEKL. The CDR3 spans 15 residues. With V trimmed by 8 bases and J by 7 bases, 9 bases remained unmatched. CDR3: CASGNLAGGGNEQFF. The CDR3, as DNA: TGCGCCAGCGGGAACCTAGCGGGAGGGGGAAATGAGCAGTTCTTC.

The chain couples TRBV29-1 to TRBJ2-6; D is ambiguous. CDR1 and CDR2 (germline): SQVTM, ANQGSEA. The CDR3 is 15 residues long. The V end lost 2 bases, the J end lost 0 bases, and 8 bases lay between the germline ends. CDR3 amino acids: CSVEIWSSGANVLTF. CDR3 bases: TGCAGCGTTGAAATATGGAGCTCTGGGGCCAACGTCCTGACTTTC.

The rearrangement uses TRBV5-4 and TRBJ2-2; 7 bases are a match to TRBD1. The junction had 7 bases not matched to a gene; V was cut back by 3 bases and J by 5 bases. CDR3 size: 15 residues. In germline, CDR1 is SGHNT, CDR2 YYREEE (reference sequence). As DNA, the CDR3 is TGTGCCAGCAGCTCCAACAGGGGAAGAACCGGGGAGCTGTTTTTT. Translated: CASSSNRGRTGELFF.

This clone turned up a few times. V usage is TRBV14 and J usage is TRBJ2-2; D might be TRBD1 (7 bases). This CDR3 is built from 15 residues. CDR1 and CDR2 from the germline V gene are SGHDN and FVKESK. The V and J ends lost 4 bases and 6 bases respectively, with 15 bases between them. The CDR3 region has the DNA TGTGCCAGCAGCCGACAGGGAGGTGAGGCCGGGGAGCTGTTTTTT. Its translation: CASSRQGGEAGELFF.

This chain uses TRBV9 with TRBJ2-1; TRBD2 aligns across 9 bases. The length of the CDR3 is 15 residues. Per germline, CDR1 SGDLS and CDR2 YYNGEE. The junction had 4 bases not matched to a gene; V was cut back by 4 bases and J by 2 bases. The CDR3 DNA sequence: TGTGCCAGCAGCATGACTAGCGGAACCTACAATGAGCAGTTCTTC. This codes for CASSMTSGTYNEQFF.

The chain couples TRBV11-2 to TRBJ2-5, with 12 bases aligning to TRBD2. Germline values: CDR1 SGHAT, CDR2 FQNNGV. The CDR3 sequence is 17 residues long. With V trimmed by 5 bases and J by 2 bases, 9 bases remained unmatched. CDR3 region: CASSLSLAGGGQETQYF. The CDR3 DNA reads TGTGCCAGCAGCCTCTCACTAGCGGGAGGAGGGCAAGAGACCCAGTACTTC.

V is TRBV4-1 and J is TRBJ2-7; tentatively, D is TRBD2 (6 bases). Trimming shortened V by 7 bases and J by 3 bases, and 19 bases separated the two germline ends. Germline V gene lookup returns CDR1 MGHRA and CDR2 YSYEKL. The CDR3 is made up of 15 amino acids. The CDR3 loop reads CASTEGGASFYEQYF. The CDR3 DNA reads as TGCGCCAGCACCGAAGGCGGGGCATCATTCTACGAGCAGTACTTC.

The rearrangement joins TRBV5-1 to TRBJ2-2; 7 positions match TRBD1. The CDR3 covers 18 residues. Germline lookup yields CDR1 SGHRS and CDR2 YFSETQ. Unmatched junction bases numbered 9, after V lost 1 base and J lost 0 bases. For the CDR3, the DNA is TGCGCCAGCAGCTTGACCCAGTCCGGGACAGCGAACACCGGGGAGCTGTTTTTT. It encodes CASSLTQSGTANTGELFF.